These 8 T cell receptor beta chains were all obtained from the same sample, sequenced in a study of a mutant IDH1 vaccine in newly diagnosed glioma. Noted time point: week 35, safety follow-up. Every vaccination contained 300 ug of the mutant IDH1 20-mer peptide and was paired with topical imiquimod. These receptors lack a known antigen. Assay used: immunoSEQ multiplex PCR; TCRdb lists only in-frame clones, some missing. The profile covers tens of thousands of clones, with approximately 80% appearing a single time and less than 4.5% taken by the ten largest. The sequences come from PBMCs, collected from a glioma patient whose treatment included an IDH1 peptide vaccine. These receptors came from a man aged 25-40 years with glioma.

This clone was recorded once. This chain uses TRBV6-6 with TRBJ2-2; D is uncertain. Germline V gives CDR1 MNHNY, CDR2 SVGAGI (reference sequence). The germline V and J ends were trimmed by 11 bases and 3 bases, with 10 bases remaining between them. The CDR3 length is 12 residues. This chain's CDR3 is CAAEGHTGELFF. CDR3 in DNA: TGTGCCGCCGAAGGGCACACCGGGGAGCTGTTTTTT.

This chain joins TRBV18 and TRBJ2-1; a possible D gene is TRBD1 (6 bases). The CDR3 extends over 16 amino acids. V lost 6 bases to trimming and J lost 2 bases, with 17 bases between them. Looked up from germline, CDR1 is KGHSH and CDR2 is LQKENI. The CDR3 protein is CASSPDRSSAYNEQFF. The CDR3 DNA is TGTGCCAGCTCCCCAGACAGGAGTTCCGCCTACAATGAGCAGTTCTTC.

The genes are TRBV15 and TRBJ1-2; no definite D call. Germline loops: CDR1 LNHNV, CDR2 YYDKDF (reference sequence). V was trimmed by 0 bases and J by 2 bases, leaving 10 bases between them. The CDR3 runs to 15 residues. The CDR3 DNA reads as TGTGCCACCAGCAGAGATTCTGGAGGGAACTATGGCTACACCTTC. Its protein product is CATSRDSGGNYGYTF.

The CDR3 sequence: CASRTPGASLDTQYF. CDR3 nucleotide sequence: TGTGCCAGCAGAACTCCGGGAGCTTCTTTAGATACGCAGTATTTT. The chain has TRBV5-4 and TRBJ2-3, with D possibly TRBD2 on 6 matching bases. This CDR3 is 15 amino acids long. Trimming took off 5 bases at V and 5 bases at J, with 18 bases between the two ends. Per the germline V gene, CDR1 is SGHNT and CDR2 is YYREEE (reference sequence).

This rearrangement joins TRBV7-9 to TRBJ2-1; no firm D call. This CDR3 comprises 14 residues. V lost 1 base, J lost 6 bases, and 10 bases lay in between. Germline V gives CDR1 SEHNR, CDR2 FQNEAQ (reference sequence). The CDR3 protein is CASSLGQAGNEQFF. CDR3 DNA sequence: TGTGCCAGCAGCTTAGGGCAGGCCGGCAATGAGCAGTTCTTC.

The rearrangement joins TRBV5-6 to TRBJ2-3; TRBD1 is a possible D gene (6 bases). Trimming removed 4 bases from V and 2 bases from J, with 17 bases in between. This CDR3 contains 16 residues. Germline V lookup: CDR1 SGHDT, CDR2 YYEEEE. The CDR3 reads CASSISDRIITDTQYF. CDR3 DNA: TGTGCCAGCAGCATCAGCGACAGGATAATCACAGATACGCAGTATTTT. The complete variable domain, with remaining parts taken from reference TRBV5-6 and TRBJ2-3, reads DAGVTQSPTHLIKTRGQQVTLRCSPKSGHDTVSWYQQALGQGPQFIFQYYEEEERQRGNFPDRFSGHQFPNYSSELNVNALLLGDSALYLCASSISDRIITDTQYFGPGTRLTVL.

The V call is TRBV29-1, the J call TRBJ2-2, with D uncertain. From germline, CDR1 is SQVTM and CDR2 ANQGSEA. The CDR3 extends over 12 amino acids. The germline V and J ends were trimmed by 3 bases and 4 bases, with 6 bases remaining between them. The CDR3 loop reads CSVDYSTGELFF. The CDR3 DNA reads as TGCAGCGTTGATTATTCCACCGGGGAGCTGTTTTTT.

This clone was recorded a few times. The genes are TRBV6-4 and TRBJ2-5; 11 nucleotides align to TRBD2. V gave up 5 bases and J gave up 1 base; unmatched junction bases: 3. Germline V lookup: CDR1 MRHNA, CDR2 SNTAGT. This CDR3 has 15 residues. The CDR3 is CASSPLAGAQETQYF. CDR3 nucleotide sequence: TGTGCCAGCAGTCCACTAGCGGGGGCCCAAGAGACCCAGTACTTC.